What follows are 25 T cell receptor beta chains derived from one specimen sequenced in a study of cytomegalovirus exposure and HLA in healthy donors. 60 Vbeta and 13 Jbeta primers were used in PCR. Some clones are missing from TCRdb's copy, which holds only in-frame ones; the method was immunoSEQ multiplex PCR. The sample shows some 110,000 clones, 60% to 80% of them seen only once. The specimen was PBMCs. These receptors were taken from a man aged 45-60 years in good health and CMV-seropositive.

This clone was recorded only once. This rearrangement joins TRBV7-2 to TRBJ1-1; a possible D gene is TRBD1 (5 bases). CDR1 and CDR2 (germline): SGHTA, FQGNSA. Trimming left V 1 base short and J 5 bases short, with 14 bases between. This CDR3 region has 15 residues. In nucleotides, the CDR3 is TGTGCCAGCAGCTTAGAGGACATCGTGGGGACTGAAGCTTTCTTT. It translates to CASSLEDIVGTEAFF.

This rearrangement joins TRBV19 to TRBJ1-1, with D perhaps TRBD1 (6 bases). The V gene lost 5 bases and the J gene lost 11 bases, with 24 bases spanning the gap. Germline V gene sequence: CDR1 LNHDA, CDR2 SQIVND (reference sequence). The CDR3 is 15 amino acids. In nucleotides, the CDR3 is TGTGCCAGTAGTTCACCGGGACAAGGCATGACGAAGGCTTTCTTT. This translates into CASSSPGQGMTKAFF. Full variable domain (remainder filled in from reference TRBV19 and TRBJ1-1): DGGITQSPKYLFRKEGQNVTLSCEQNLNHDAMYWYRQDPGQGLRLIYYSQIVNDFQKGDIAEGYSVSREKKESFPLTVTSAQKNPTAFYLCASSSPGQGMTKAFFGQGTRLTVV.

The chain joins TRBV5-1 to TRBJ1-1; a weak D match, TRBD1 (5 bases). The CDR3 spans 13 residues. V was clipped by 6 bases and J by 2 bases, with 11 bases between them. Germline CDR1 and CDR2: SGHRS and YFSETQ. The CDR3 sequence is CASTLRANTEAFF. The CDR3 nucleotides are TGCGCCAGCACACTCAGGGCTAACACTGAAGCTTTCTTT.

This clone was picked up a small number of times. The V call is TRBV7-8, the J call TRBJ1-2; 9 nucleotides line up with TRBD1. The CDR3 contains 16 residues. Germline assignment: CDR1 SGHVS and CDR2 FQNEAQ. Trimming removed 2 bases from V and 3 bases from J; junction bases left unmatched: 7. In nucleotides, the CDR3 is TGTGCCAGCAGCTTATATAGGGGACAGGGCGACTATGGCTACACCTTC. It encodes CASSLYRGQGDYGYTF. Drawing the rest from reference TRBV7-8 and TRBJ1-2, the complete variable domain is GAGVSQSPRYKVAKRGQDVALRCDPISGHVSLFWYQQALGQGPEFLTYFQNEAQLDKSGLPSDRFFAERPEGSVSTLKIQRTQQEDSAVYLCASSLYRGQGDYGYTFGSGTRLTVV.

This clone was recorded a few times. This chain uses TRBV6-5 with TRBJ1-1, with D perhaps matching TRBD1 (5 bases). From germline, CDR1 is MNHEY and CDR2 SVGAGI. V dropped 5 bases and J dropped 3 bases, with 13 bases sitting between them. The CDR3 sequence is 14 residues long. The DNA for the CDR3 is TGTGCCAGCAGTGTGGGGGGTGGGTACACTGAAGCTTTCTTT. Amino acid sequence: CASSVGGGYTEAFF.

The chain uses TRBV7-8 and TRBJ2-5, with D hard to call. V lost 5 bases and J lost 1, with 14 bases in between. Germline CDR1 and CDR2: SGHVS and FQNEAQ. This CDR3 spans 15 amino acids. CDR3 nucleotides: TGTGCCAGCAGCACACCAACAGACCCCCAAGAGACCCAGTACTTC. Translating it yields CASSTPTDPQETQYF.

The chain joins TRBV12-5 to TRBJ2-3; D is unclear. Trimming shortened V by 3 bases and J by 2 bases, and 6 bases separated the two germline ends. This CDR3 spans 13 amino acids. Germline V lookup: CDR1 LGHNT, CDR2 FRNRAP. CDR3 bases: TGTGCTAGTGGTTTAACTAACACAGATACGCAGTATTTT. Translation gives CASGLTNTDTQYF.

In this sample, this clone is medium-sized (0.01 to 0.1%). The chain links TRBV19 to TRBJ1-2; no clear D gene. This CDR3 spans 15 amino acids. The germline CDR1 and CDR2 sequences are LNHDA and SQIVND (reference sequence). V shed 5 bases and J shed 0 bases, with 13 bases lying between them. Here the CDR3 reads CASSALRGANYGYTF. In DNA, the CDR3 is TGTGCCAGTAGTGCCCTGCGGGGAGCTAACTATGGCTACACCTTC.

This clone was counted once. The chain is built from TRBV6-1 and TRBJ2-5; 7 nucleotides agree with TRBD2. CDR1 is MNHNS, CDR2 SASEGT, per germline. The trim removed 6 bases at V and 5 bases at J, leaving 9 bases unmatched. This CDR3 comprises 14 residues. The CDR3: CASSLGEGKETQYF. CDR3 bases: TGTGCCAGCAGCCTCGGGGAGGGGAAGGAGACCCAGTACTTC.

The chain recombines TRBV5-1 with TRBJ2-5; 9 bases align to TRBD1. CDR1 and CDR2 from the germline V gene are SGHRS and YFSETQ. This CDR3 is 16 amino acids long. J gave up 4 bases and V 1 base, and 8 bases lay outside the gene matches. Here the CDR3 DNA reads TGCGCCAGCAGCTTGTTGGGGACAGGGCATTTAGAGACCCAGTACTTC. As protein: CASSLLGTGHLETQYF.

The rearrangement links TRBV5-4 to TRBJ2-1, with D maybe TRBD2 (6 bases). The CDR3 loop spans 16 amino acids. CDR1 and CDR2 from the germline V gene are SGHNT and YYREEE (reference sequence). The V end lost 4 bases, the J end lost 12 bases, and 26 bases lay between the germline ends. The CDR3: CASSHTTGTYLIAQFF. The CDR3 DNA reads as TGTGCCAGCAGCCATACTACCGGGACTTACTTAATAGCGCAGTTCTTC. Combining the CDR3 with reference TRBV5-4 and TRBJ2-1 gives the whole variable domain ETGVTQSPTHLIKTRGQQVTLRCSSQSGHNTVSWYQQALGQGPQFIFQYYREEENGRGNFPPRFSGLQFPNYSSELNVNALELDDSALYLCASSHTTGTYLIAQFFGPGTRLTVL.

The gene calls are TRBV2 and TRBJ2-7, with 14 bases matching TRBD2. Germline V gene data show CDR1 as SNHLY and CDR2 as FYNNEI. The CDR3 runs 16 residues. Trimming at V came to 6 bases and at J to 3 bases, leaving 7 bases not matched to a gene. The CDR3 DNA reads as TGTGCCAGCAGGGGGACTAGCGGGAGAGAGTTCTACGAGCAGTACTTC. This codes for CASRGTSGREFYEQYF.

The V gene is TRBV28, the J gene TRBJ1-1; D is possibly TRBD1 (5 bases). V dropped 6 bases and J dropped 4 bases, with 15 bases sitting between them. The CDR3 is 14 residues long. Germline CDR1 MDHEN, CDR2 SYDVKM. In DNA, the CDR3 is TGTGCCAGCAGGCTAATAGGGGTGGGCACTGAAGCTTTCTTT. The encoded protein is CASRLIGVGTEAFF.

This chain links TRBV11-2 with TRBJ1-1; perhaps TRBD1 as D (5 bases). The CDR3 runs to 17 residues. Germline V gene lookup returns CDR1 SGHAT and CDR2 FQNNGV. V lost 4 bases, J lost 3 bases, and 21 bases lay in between. The CDR3 sequence: CASSSPPGRRGYTEAFF. The CDR3 nucleotides read TGTGCCAGCAGCTCCCCCCCCGGGCGGCGGGGGTACACTGAAGCTTTCTTT.

The chain links TRBV5-5 to TRBJ2-7; 15 bases map to TRBD2. Germline loops: CDR1 SGHKS, CDR2 YYEKEE (reference sequence). The trim removed 4 bases at V and 2 bases at J, leaving 7 bases unmatched. The CDR3 sequence is 17 residues long. CDR3 sequence (DNA): TGTGCCAGCAGCCACGGACTAGCGGGGGGGAAGGCCTACGAGCAGTACTTC. It specifies CASSHGLAGGKAYEQYF.

The chain links TRBV5-1 to TRBJ1-6, with a tentative D call TRBD1 (5 bases). CDR3 length equals 13 residues. Trimming took 8 bases from V and 9 from J, leaving 15 bases between them. Germline lookup yields CDR1 SGHRS and CDR2 YFSETQ. For the CDR3, the DNA is TGCGCCAGTACGACCGGCCAGGGTTCACCCCTCCACTTT. Its protein is CASTTGQGSPLHF.

The rearrangement joins TRBV4-2 to TRBJ2-7; 13 bases are shared with TRBD2. CDR3 length: 15 amino acids. V shed 6 bases, J shed 4 bases, and the junction held 6 bases outside the gene matches. The germline CDR1 and CDR2 sequences are LGHNA and YNFKEQ. The CDR3 spells CASSLELAGGYEQYF. CDR3 nucleotides: TGTGCCAGCAGTCTCGAACTAGCGGGAGGGTACGAGCAGTACTTC.

The V gene is TRBV28, the J gene TRBJ1-5; D unresolved. The V end lost 2 bases, the J end lost 2 bases, and 10 bases lay between the germline ends. The germline gives CDR1 MDHEN, CDR2 SYDVKM. This CDR3 is built from 15 residues. Written as DNA, the CDR3 is TGTGCCAGCAGTTTAAGAGGGTATGGCAATCAGCCCCAGCATTTT. Translation gives CASSLRGYGNQPQHF.

The chain uses TRBV5-1 and TRBJ1-2; TRBD1 matches at 7 bases. The junction had 6 bases not matched to a gene; V was cut back by 2 bases and J by 2 bases. This CDR3 spans 15 amino acids. CDR1 is SGHRS, CDR2 YFSETQ, per germline. The CDR3 DNA is TGCGCCAGCAGCTTCCAGGGGGAAGGGAACTATGGCTACACCTTC. Encoded protein: CASSFQGEGNYGYTF.

J is TRBJ2-2 and V is TRBV2, with 7 positions matching TRBD1. From germline, CDR1 is SNHLY and CDR2 FYNNEI. J gave up 4 bases and V 8 bases, and 4 bases lay outside the gene matches. This CDR3 is 13 amino acids long. The CDR3 coding sequence is TGTGCCAGCCGACGGGACAGCACCGGGGAGCTGTTTTTT. It translates to CASRRDSTGELFF.

CDR3 nucleotides: TGTGCCAGCAGCTTGGGGGACACCTCCTATAATTCACCCCTCCACTTT. It is translated as CASSLGDTSYNSPLHF. J is TRBJ1-6 and V is TRBV5-4, with TRBD1 as a possible D gene (6 bases). The CDR3 is 16 amino acids. V lost 0 bases to trimming and J lost 0 bases, with 7 bases between them. The V gene's germline CDR1 is SGHNT and CDR2 YYREEE (reference sequence).

CDR3: CASSLVGQGAGQPQHF. The CDR3, as DNA: TGTGCCAGCAGCCTGGTGGGACAGGGGGCCGGTCAGCCCCAGCATTTT. This chain connects TRBV27 to TRBJ1-5; 12 nucleotides agree with TRBD1. Germline loops: CDR1 MNHEY, CDR2 SMNVEV (reference sequence). The CDR3 covers 16 residues. The V segment lost 6 bases and the J segment 6 bases; nucleotides outside the gene matches: 9.

This clone occurred a few times. The DNA of the CDR3 is TGTGCCAGCAGCTTGTCCCTAGCGGGAGGGAAGCAGTATTTT. This sequence encodes CASSLSLAGGKQYF. This chain joins TRBV5-4 and TRBJ2-3; TRBD2 aligns across 12 bases. The CDR3 totals 14 residues. V lost 1 base, J lost 11 bases, and 5 bases stayed unmatched. In germline, CDR1 is SGHNT, CDR2 YYREEE (reference sequence).

The gene calls are TRBV30 and TRBJ2-7, with D possibly being TRBD1 (6 bases). CDR3 length: 13 amino acids. Germline values: CDR1 GTSNPN, CDR2 SVGIG (reference sequence). Trimming shortened V by 5 bases and J by 0 bases, and 11 bases separated the two germline ends. Written as DNA, the CDR3 is TGTGCCTGGGGGAGACAGGACTCCTACGAGCAGTACTTC. Protein: CAWGRQDSYEQYF.

V is TRBV11-2 and J is TRBJ2-5; no firm D call. V was cut by 5 bases and J by 5 bases, with 9 bases left in between. The germline V gene encodes CDR1 SGHAT and CDR2 FQNNGV. The CDR3 spans 12 residues. The CDR3 spells CASSLRWETQYF. CDR3 DNA sequence: TGTGCCAGCAGCCTCCGGTGGGAGACCCAGTACTTC.